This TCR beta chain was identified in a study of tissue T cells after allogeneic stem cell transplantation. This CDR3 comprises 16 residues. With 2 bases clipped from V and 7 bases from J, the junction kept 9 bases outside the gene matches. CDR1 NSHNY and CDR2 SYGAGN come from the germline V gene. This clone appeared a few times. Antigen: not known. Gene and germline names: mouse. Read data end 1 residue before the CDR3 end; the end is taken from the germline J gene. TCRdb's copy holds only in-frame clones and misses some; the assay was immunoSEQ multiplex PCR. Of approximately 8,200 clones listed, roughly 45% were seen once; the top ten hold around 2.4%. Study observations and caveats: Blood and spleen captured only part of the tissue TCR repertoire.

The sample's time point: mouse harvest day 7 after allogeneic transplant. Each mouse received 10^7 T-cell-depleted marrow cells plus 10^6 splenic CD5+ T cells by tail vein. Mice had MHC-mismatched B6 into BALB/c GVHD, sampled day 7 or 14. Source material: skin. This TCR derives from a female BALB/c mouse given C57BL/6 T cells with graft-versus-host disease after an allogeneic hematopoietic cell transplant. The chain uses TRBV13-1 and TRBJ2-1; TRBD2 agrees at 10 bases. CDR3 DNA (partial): TGTGCCAGCAGTGAAGACTGGGGGGAACTTTACGCTGAGCAGTTC. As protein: CASSEDWGELYAEQF. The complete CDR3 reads CASSEDWGELYAEQFF.